The source of this T cell receptor (beta chain) is a study of blood T cell repertoires in COVID-19. Whole-study context: Whether acute or convalescent, the COVID-19 samples came from the United States, Italy and Spain. The cDNA or gDNA used as material had been derived from T cells, B-cell-depleted T cells, or PBMCs.

Original processing notes: From reference gene primer amplification, estimates of nucleated cell counts were derived. The method was immunoSEQ multiplex PCR; TCRdb's version includes in-frame clones alone and lacks a portion of them. V and J calls and clone size are given by that table; D and trimming were obtained from the DNA. The sample contains about 40,000 clones, about 90% of which appear only once. This clonotype was obtained from a man aged 45-65 years with active COVID-19. The source material was peripheral blood.

CDR3 nucleotide sequence: TGTGCCAGCAGCCTGACAGGGTCGAGAAACACCATATATTTT. This codes for CASSLTGSRNTIYF. The chain couples TRBV9 to TRBJ1-3; 7 bases match TRBD1. The V gene end was trimmed by 4 bases and the J gene end by 5 bases; junction bases not matched to a gene: 6. The CDR3 contains 14 residues. The germline gives CDR1 SGDLS, CDR2 YYNGEE.